This entry concerns a single T cell receptor (beta chain). Its target is not known. The data originate from a study of cytomegalovirus exposure and HLA in healthy donors. Study conclusions and caveats: Using the classifier, cytomegalovirus status was reportedly diagnosed with high specificity and sensitivity. As a later analysis showed, a missense DCLRE1C variant was linked to trimming of TCR beta V- and J-genes. In a later analysis, 17,000 or so TCR beta sequences were associated with HLA alleles at 0.05 false discovery rate.

Germline V gene sequence: CDR1 SQVTM, CDR2 ANQGSEA. This CDR3 spans 14 amino acids. V was shortened by 1 base and J by 1 base, with 10 bases between the two germline ends. This PCR relied on a set of 60 Vbeta primers and 13 Jbeta primers. In the original processing: Approximately 12 million of tens of millions of unique TCR beta chains were shared, per a later count. TCRdb's copy holds only in-frame clones and misses some; the assay was immunoSEQ multiplex PCR. The DNA was the basis for D and trimming; V, J and clone size are from that table. The table includes roughly 120,000 clones, 81% detected once.

The rearrangement uses TRBV29-1 and TRBJ2-5; perhaps TRBD2 as D (6 bases). This clonotype was sampled from a young woman in good health and CMV-seronegative. Sequencing was done on a sample of PBMCs. The DNA of the CDR3 is TGCAGCGTTGAAGCGGGAGACCGCCAAGAGACCCAGTACTTC. Translation gives CSVEAGDRQETQYF.